The clone carrying this TCR beta chain was detected ten times or more. Other nucleotide sequences in the sample specify the same CDR3. This specimen belongs to a study of metastatic and nonmetastatic thyroid tumors. CDR1 and CDR2 (germline): MNHNS, SASEGT. This CDR3 has 12 amino acids. V was shortened by 6 bases and J by 6 bases, with 11 bases between the two germline ends. None of the patients had undergone any treatment ahead of thyroid surgery. Through MiXCR, TCRdb re-clonotyped the PCR reads. The data show about 21,000 clones, over 25% seen once. The chain employs TRBV6-1 and TRBJ1-1; maybe TRBD1 (5 bases). The sequenced material came from blood. The origin of this receptor is a female donor with papillary thyroid cancer or a benign thyroid nodule (not recorded which). Some clones in this sample may be carry-over from other donors' samples. CDR3 nucleotide sequence: TGTGCCAGCAGCAGGGATCTCGCTGAAGCTTTCTTT. This sequence encodes CASSRDLAEAFF.